Below, 9 T cell receptor beta chains from the same sample are listed, as sequenced in a study of PD-L1 blockade in urothelial cancer. Clones were read by immunoSEQ multiplex PCR, and TCRdb kept only the in-frame ones, dropping some. The data show around 68,000 clones, approximately 75% seen once. As for time point: pretreatment peripheral blood. The specimen comprised PBMCs, sampled around atezolizumab (anti-PD-L1) treatment. The receptors come from a man between 65 and 85 years old with urothelial cancer.

This chain joins TRBV19 and TRBJ1-4; TRBD1 aligns across 9 bases. Germline CDR1 and CDR2: LNHDA and SQIVND (reference sequence). CDR3 length equals 15 residues. J was trimmed by 8 bases and V by 4 bases; bases with no gene match: 8. In DNA, the CDR3 is TGTGCCAGTAGTACTGGACAGGGGCGGGACGAAAAACTGTTTTTT. Amino acids: CASSTGQGRDEKLFF.

The rearrangement uses TRBV7-3 and TRBJ2-2, with TRBD2 identical over 7 bases. Per germline, CDR1 SGHTA and CDR2 FQGTGA. This CDR3 has 13 residues. The J segment lost 5 bases and the V segment lost 8 bases, leaving 5 bases of the junction unmatched. CDR3 sequence: CASRAGDTGELFF. The CDR3 DNA sequence: TGTGCCAGCCGCGCGGGAGATACCGGGGAGCTGTTTTTT.

This clone was counted only a few times. This chain uses TRBV5-1 with TRBJ1-1, with 7 bases that match TRBD1. The CDR3 is made up of 14 amino acids. Per the germline V gene, CDR1 is SGHRS and CDR2 is YFSETQ. Trimming took 4 bases from V and 4 from J; bases not matched to a gene: 7. CDR3 residues: CASSPGDSTTEAFF. CDR3 nucleotide sequence: TGCGCCAGCAGCCCGGGGGACAGCACCACTGAAGCTTTCTTT. Drawing the rest from reference TRBV5-1 and TRBJ1-1, the complete variable domain is KAGVTQTPRYLIKTRGQQVTLSCSPISGHRSVSWYQQTPGQGLQFLFEYFSETQRNKGNFPGRFSGRQFSNSRSEMNVSTLELGDSALYLCASSPGDSTTEAFFGQGTRLTVV.

J is TRBJ2-1 and V is TRBV30; 14 nucleotides agree with TRBD2. Germline V CDR1 and CDR2: GTSNPN, SVGIG (reference sequence). Trimming took 2 bases from V and 7 from J; bases not matched to a gene: 7. CDR3 length: 16 residues. CDR3 residues: CAWSPGLAGVGNEQFF. In nucleotides, the CDR3 is TGTGCCTGGAGTCCGGGACTAGCGGGAGTGGGGAATGAGCAGTTCTTC.

The chain has TRBV7-8 and TRBJ2-7, with 9 bases identical to TRBD2. The CDR3 consists of 17 residues. V lost 5 bases, J lost 3 bases, and 14 bases stayed unmatched. Germline loops: CDR1 SGHVS, CDR2 FQNEAQ. The CDR3 loop reads CASSIYLRSGRGYEQYF. The DNA of the CDR3 is TGTGCCAGCAGCATATACCTCCGTAGCGGGAGAGGCTACGAGCAGTACTTC.

This chain connects TRBV18 to TRBJ2-3, with D maybe TRBD2 (5 bases). Germline V CDR1 and CDR2: KGHSH, LQKENI. The CDR3 contains 12 residues. The germline V and J ends were trimmed by 2 bases and 5 bases, with 5 bases remaining between them. The CDR3 region is CASSPGGDTQYF. The CDR3 DNA follows: TGTGCCAGCTCACCAGGAGGAGATACGCAGTATTTT.

The rearrangement joins TRBV7-9 to TRBJ2-7; 9 bases line up with TRBD1. The CDR3 has 17 amino acids. Germline CDR1 is SEHNR and CDR2 is FQNEAQ (reference sequence). V was pared by 2 bases and J by 9 bases, with 17 bases of the junction left unmatched. CDR3 sequence (DNA): TGTGCCAGCAGCTTAATAAGCCTGGGACAGGGCCTTGGGTCGCAGTACTTC. This sequence encodes CASSLISLGQGLGSQYF.

J is TRBJ2-7 and V is TRBV7-6, with TRBD1 matching 9 bases. The CDR3 is 15 amino acids. Germline values: CDR1 SGHVS, CDR2 FNYEAQ. Germline trimming cut 5 bases from V and 3 bases from J; bases unmatched to any gene: 8. CDR3 nucleotides: TGTGCCAGCAGCATGCCGGGACAGGGTAACTACGAGCAGTACTTC. This codes for CASSMPGQGNYEQYF.

V usage is TRBV28 and J usage is TRBJ2-1, with 7 positions matching TRBD1. This CDR3 contains 14 residues. The germline V gene has CDR1 MDHEN and CDR2 SYDVKM. V lost 6 bases to trimming and J lost 1 base; unmatched junction nucleotides: 3. CDR3 DNA sequence: TGTGCCAGCAGCTCAGGGGGATCCTACAATGAGCAGTTCTTC. Its translation: CASSSGGSYNEQFF.